This TCR beta chain appears in the sequencing data of a study of blood T cell repertoires in COVID-19. At the level of the study: Collection of acute and convalescent COVID-19 samples took place in the United States, Italy and Spain. The analysed material was cDNA or gDNA that came from T cells, B-cell-depleted T cells, or PBMCs.

The CDR3 loop spans 15 amino acids. Germline V gives CDR1 MDHEN, CDR2 SYDVKM. V shed 6 bases and J shed 1 base, with 15 bases lying between them. Original processing notes: Nucleated cell counts were estimated from reference gene primer amplification. Clones were sequenced by immunoSEQ multiplex PCR, and TCRdb holds only the in-frame ones, with some missing. That table gives V, J and clone size, and the DNA gave D and trimming. The sample yields about 210,000 clones, 84% seen once. This chain joins TRBV28 and TRBJ1-1; no reliable D call. The origin of this receptor is a woman aged 50 to 60 with active or convalescent COVID-19. Sequenced sample: peripheral blood. The CDR3 DNA reads TGTGCCAGCAGGGCCCCGGGGAGCGGGAACACTGAAGCTTTCTTT. Residues: CASRAPGSGNTEAFF.